Sequencing of this T cell receptor (beta chain) was carried out in a study of blood T cell repertoires in COVID-19. Whole-study context: PBMCs, B-cell-depleted T cells, or T cells provided the cDNA or gDNA that made up the material.

Germline V gene lookup returns CDR1 LGHNA and CDR2 YSLEER. The V end was cut by 4 bases, the J end by 2 bases, with 12 bases between. The CDR3 spans 15 residues. TCRdb's table, derived via immunoSEQ multiplex PCR, lists solely in-frame clones and lacks some. This sample has about 78,000 clones; 75% to 95% occur once, and the top ten carry 0.75% to 0.8%. This chain joins TRBV4-3 and TRBJ1-5; TRBD1 might be the D (5 bases). This clonotype was sampled from an elderly woman with acute or convalescent COVID-19. The specimen sequenced was peripheral blood. CDR3: CASSLSQVGNQPQHF. The CDR3 nucleotides read TGCGCCAGCAGCCTATCACAGGTGGGCAATCAGCCCCAGCATTTT.